One sample yielded the 27 T cell receptor beta chains listed below, sequenced in a study of cytomegalovirus exposure and HLA in healthy donors. Profiling relied on immunoSEQ multiplex PCR, and the TCRdb table lists in-frame clones only, not all of them. The table lists 150,000 to 200,000 clones, roughly 90% of them singletons, with 4.2% in the top ten. Sequencing was done on a sample of PBMCs. The origin of the receptors is a man aged 18 to 29 in good health and CMV-seropositive.

V usage is TRBV7-9 and J usage is TRBJ2-1; D possibly corresponds to TRBD2 (6 bases). CDR1 is SEHNR, CDR2 FQNEAQ, per germline (reference sequence). V shed 5 bases and J shed 0 bases, with 14 bases lying between them. The CDR3 length is 16 residues. CDR3 bases: TGTGCCAGCAGCATACTAGCATGGGGCTCCTACAATGAGCAGTTCTTC. Translation gives CASSILAWGSYNEQFF.

The genes are TRBV5-1 and TRBJ2-1; 16 bases agree with TRBD2. V lost 4 bases to trimming and J lost 7 bases; unmatched junction nucleotides: 8. The germline V gene encodes CDR1 SGHRS and CDR2 YFSETQ. The CDR3 has 17 residues. The CDR3 is CASSTGLAGGPDNEQFF. CDR3 DNA sequence: TGCGCCAGCAGCACGGGACTAGCGGGAGGGCCCGATAATGAGCAGTTCTTC.

The chain couples TRBV28 to TRBJ1-5; TRBD1 is a possible D gene (5 bases). Germline V gene sequence: CDR1 MDHEN, CDR2 SYDVKM. V was clipped by 3 bases and J by 7 bases, with 19 bases between them. This CDR3 has 16 residues. The DNA of the CDR3 is TGTGCCAGCAGTTTGCCCCCTCAAGGGGTTGGCCAGCCCCAGCATTTT. Protein product: CASSLPPQGVGQPQHF.

This clone was observed once. The chain recombines TRBV9 with TRBJ2-7; weak D call: TRBD2 (5 bases). Between the trimmed V and J ends, which lost 2 bases and 3 bases, there was a span of 12 bases. The CDR3 length is 14 residues. Germline V lookup: CDR1 SGDLS, CDR2 YYNGEE. CDR3 bases: TGTGCCAGCAGCGTCACGGGAAACAACTACGAGCAGTACTTC. Protein: CASSVTGNNYEQYF.

The J gene is TRBJ2-7, the V gene TRBV6-1, with 7 nucleotides matching TRBD2. The CDR3 contains 15 residues. Germline-derived CDR1 and CDR2 are MNHNS and SASEGT. The V segment lost 2 bases and the J segment 2 bases; nucleotides outside the gene matches: 6. The chain's CDR3 is CASSESLAGPYEQYF. As DNA, the CDR3 is TGTGCCAGCAGTGAAAGCTTAGCGGGCCCCTACGAGCAGTACTTC.

The chain employs TRBV28 and TRBJ2-7; D ambiguous. V lost 2 bases, J lost 5 bases, and 10 bases lay in between. Germline CDR1 is MDHEN and CDR2 is SYDVKM. The CDR3 is 13 amino acids. CDR3 region: CASSLLRRDEQYF. The CDR3 nucleotides read TGTGCCAGCAGTTTACTTCGTCGGGACGAGCAGTACTTC.

This chain's CDR3 is CASSERLQFGQPQHF. The CDR3 coding sequence is TGTGCCAGCAGTGAAAGACTGCAATTCGGTCAGCCCCAGCATTTT. This chain uses TRBV6-1 with TRBJ1-5; D not resolved. Between the trimmed V and J ends, which lost 2 bases and 6 bases, there was a span of 14 bases. Germline loops: CDR1 MNHNS, CDR2 SASEGT. The CDR3 has 15 residues.

V is TRBV14 and J is TRBJ2-7; 15 bases agree with TRBD2. The germline V gene encodes CDR1 SGHDN and CDR2 FVKESK. The trim removed 2 bases at V and 6 bases at J, leaving 8 bases unmatched. CDR3 size: 17 residues. The CDR3 DNA reads as TGTGCCAGCAGCCAAAATAAAAAGGGACTAGCGGGAGGCGAGCAGTACTTC. Translation gives CASSQNKKGLAGGEQYF.

The table lists this clone with a count of one. The V gene is TRBV5-4, the J gene TRBJ1-2, with 9 bases identical to TRBD1. There are 13 residues in the CDR3. The germline V gene has CDR1 SGHNT and CDR2 YYREEE (reference sequence). Trimming cost V 4 bases and J 6 bases; bases outside gene matches: 4. CDR3 bases: TGTGCCAGCAGCCGGGACAGGGTAAATGGCTACACCTTC. Translating it yields CASSRDRVNGYTF.

The chain is built from TRBV6-6 and TRBJ1-5, with D tentatively TRBD1 (6 bases). V lost 5 bases, J lost 3 bases, and 14 bases lay in between. CDR1 and CDR2 from the germline V gene are MNHNY and SVGAGI (reference sequence). The CDR3 contains 15 residues. CDR3 in DNA: TGTGCCAGCAGTACGCCGGGGGGGGCCAATCAGCCCCAGCATTTT. It codes for CASSTPGGANQPQHF.

The count of this clone is one. The chain carries TRBV2 and TRBJ2-7, with TRBD2 matching over 10 bases. J lost 6 bases, V lost 0 bases, and 5 bases had no gene match. The CDR3 covers 15 residues. Germline CDR1 reads SNHLY; CDR2 reads FYNNEI. CDR3 nucleotides: TGTGCCAGCAGTGAAGCTTGGGGACTAGCGCTCGAGCAGTACTTC. This gives the protein CASSEAWGLALEQYF.

This chain links TRBV19 with TRBJ2-7, with 10 bases lining up with TRBD2. V trimming: 6 bases; J trimming: 4 bases; junction bases outside the gene matches: 15. This CDR3 has 17 amino acids. Germline-derived CDR1 and CDR2 are LNHDA and SQIVND (reference sequence). The CDR3 here is CASSKASGSSTQYEQYF. The CDR3 DNA follows: TGTGCCAGTAGCAAGGCTAGCGGGAGTTCAACCCAATACGAGCAGTACTTC.

J is TRBJ1-2 and V is TRBV7-9, with unresolved D. The germline V and J ends were trimmed by 1 base and 4 bases, with 10 bases remaining between them. Germline CDR1 SEHNR, CDR2 FQNEAQ (reference sequence). The CDR3 has 14 residues. CDR3 bases: TGTGCCAGCAGCTTAGGTGCCCCGAGCTATGGCTACACCTTC. This encodes CASSLGAPSYGYTF.

This rearrangement joins TRBV7-6 to TRBJ1-1; 9 nucleotides align to TRBD1. The CDR3 loop spans 16 amino acids. Germline V CDR1 and CDR2: SGHVS, FNYEAQ. The V and J ends lost 1 base and 5 bases, in that order; junction bases with no gene match: 8. The CDR3 DNA sequence: TGTGCCAGCAGCTTAGGCACACAGGGGGCTGGGACTGAAGCTTTCTTT. Encoded protein: CASSLGTQGAGTEAFF.

The chain recombines TRBV6-1 with TRBJ1-1; TRBD1 might be the D (6 bases). V was pared by 7 bases and J by 1 base, with 10 bases between. CDR3 length: 13 amino acids. CDR1 and CDR2 (germline): MNHNS, SASEGT. CDR3 nucleotides: TGTGCCAGCATTACGACAGGGAACACTGAAGCTTTCTTT. Translated: CASITTGNTEAFF.

The gene calls are TRBV7-5 and TRBJ2-1; the table's D call of TRBD2 was not tested on the DNA. TRBV7-5 is listed as a pseudogene. The CDR3 covers 18 residues. The CDR3 region has the DNA TGTGCCAGAAGCTTAGGACCCGGGATCGAAAGCTCCTACAATGAGCAGTTCTTC. This gives the protein CARSLGPGIESSYNEQFF.

The rearrangement uses TRBV5-1 and TRBJ2-1, with 13 bases aligning to TRBD2. Per germline, CDR1 SGHRS and CDR2 YFSETQ. Unmatched junction bases numbered 8, after V lost 5 bases and J lost 0 bases. The CDR3 runs 18 residues. This chain's CDR3 is CASRTYGTSGNSYNEQFF. CDR3 coding DNA: TGCGCCAGCAGAACATATGGGACTAGCGGGAACTCCTACAATGAGCAGTTCTTC.

DNA of the CDR3: TGCGCCAGCATGGGACAGGGAGTTGCAGATACGCAGTATTTT. It encodes CASMGQGVADTQYF. The J gene is TRBJ2-3, the V gene TRBV10-2, with 9 bases identical to TRBD1. Germline trimming cut 7 bases from V and 4 bases from J; bases unmatched to any gene: 6. The CDR3 runs 14 residues. CDR1 and CDR2 from the germline V gene are WSHSY and SAAADI.

V gene TRBV27 combines with J gene TRBJ2-7; D perhaps matches TRBD2 (6 bases). Germline assignment: CDR1 MNHEY and CDR2 SMNVEV (reference sequence). The length of the CDR3 is 13 residues. The V gene lost 6 bases and the J gene lost 2 bases, with 11 bases spanning the gap. The CDR3, as DNA: TGTGCCAGCAGCATGACTAGTACCTACGAGCAGTACTTC. Translated, it gives CASSMTSTYEQYF.

This clone was counted a single time. The CDR3 DNA is TGTGCCAGCAGCCACCGGGACTACCAGTACTTC. This encodes CASSHRDYQYF. This sequence joins TRBV5-6 and TRBJ2-5, with TRBD2 identical over 7 bases. The J segment lost 10 bases and the V segment lost 4 bases, leaving 4 bases of the junction unmatched. The length of the CDR3 is 11 residues. The germline V gene has CDR1 SGHDT and CDR2 YYEEEE.

This chain connects TRBV4-2 to TRBJ2-2; TRBD1 matches 7 bases. The germline V gene has CDR1 LGHNA and CDR2 YNFKEQ. V gave up 0 bases and J gave up 0 bases; unmatched junction bases: 7. This CDR3 is built from 18 residues. The CDR3 protein is CASSQDLDRVTNTGELFF. The CDR3 coding sequence is TGTGCCAGCAGCCAAGATTTAGACAGGGTAACGAACACCGGGGAGCTGTTTTTT.

This chain joins TRBV28 and TRBJ1-2; possible D gene TRBD1, 5 bases. The CDR3 covers 14 residues. Trimming shortened V by 8 bases and J by 6 bases, and 19 bases separated the two germline ends. Per germline, CDR1 MDHEN and CDR2 SYDVKM. The CDR3 region is CASASGGKKDGYTF. DNA for the CDR3: TGTGCCAGCGCCAGCGGGGGGAAAAAAGATGGCTACACCTTC.

CDR3 coding DNA: TGTGCCAGCAGTTTCCCCCCGGGACAGGGGGCTGGGGCCAACGTCCTGACTTTC. The encoded protein is CASSFPPGQGAGANVLTF. The chain couples TRBV28 to TRBJ2-6; 11 nucleotides agree with TRBD1. V shed 3 bases and J 2 bases; nucleotides not matched to a gene: 6. The length of the CDR3 is 18 residues. Germline V gene data show CDR1 as MDHEN and CDR2 as SYDVKM.

This chain joins TRBV2 and TRBJ2-2; TRBD2 aligns across 14 bases. Trimming at V came to 4 bases and at J to 7 bases, leaving 8 bases not matched to a gene. Germline values: CDR1 SNHLY, CDR2 FYNNEI. CDR3 length: 17 amino acids. The CDR3 spells CASSGGGLAGVSGELFF. The CDR3 DNA reads as TGTGCCAGCAGTGGGGGGGGACTAGCGGGAGTAAGCGGGGAGCTGTTTTTT.

This clone occurred once. The rearrangement uses TRBV21-1 and TRBJ1-1. TRBV21-1 is designated a pseudogene. The CDR3 extends over 14 amino acids. The CDR3 is CASSITSKNTEAFF. The CDR3 nucleotides are TGTGCCAGCAGCATAACTAGTAAAAACACTGAAGCTTTCTTT.

V usage is TRBV14 and J usage is TRBJ2-1; possibly TRBD2 for D (5 bases). CDR3 size: 19 residues. Between the trimmed V and J ends, which lost 1 base and 7 bases, there was a span of 26 bases. CDR1 is SGHDN and CDR2 is FVKESK in the germline V gene. In DNA, the CDR3 is TGTGCCAGCAGCCAAGTTCTTTGGGGTCGAAGCGGTCCTGGAAATGAGCAGTTCTTC. This sequence encodes CASSQVLWGRSGPGNEQFF.

V and J are TRBV7-3 and TRBJ1-4; 8 bases match TRBD1. The J segment lost 4 bases and the V segment lost 4 bases, leaving 11 bases of the junction unmatched. The V gene's germline CDR1 is SGHTA and CDR2 FQGTGA. The CDR3 loop spans 17 amino acids. The CDR3, as DNA: TGTGCCAGCAGCTCCACAGGAGGGACAGGATTTAATGAAAAACTGTTTTTT. Translation gives CASSSTGGTGFNEKLFF.